A single sample gave rise to the 18 T cell receptor beta chains below, sequenced in a study of blood T cells in healthy people across ages. Next came a second PCR, run for about 7 to 12 cycles, which used a sample-barcoded 5' primer along with a J-beta primer mix. TCRdb analysed the 5' RACE reads with MiXCR anew, one entry per CDR3 protein. Of some 1.4 million distinct CDR3 sequences in the sample, approximately 40% were seen once. Sequenced material: blood. The source is a woman aged 18-29 years in good health.

This clonotype was seen a few times. The J gene is TRBJ2-3, the V gene TRBV4-1; 14 bases fit TRBD2. Germline assignment: CDR1 MGHRA and CDR2 YSYEKL. Trimming cost V 1 base and J 5 bases; bases outside gene matches: 17. The CDR3 has 21 amino acids. This CDR3 is CASSQVPGLAGDTKIGDTQYF. The CDR3 nucleotides are TGCGCCAGCAGCCAAGTCCCGGGACTAGCGGGGGACACCAAGATAGGAGATACGCAGTATTTT.

This sequence joins TRBV3-1 and TRBJ1-1, with D perhaps TRBD1 (5 bases). The CDR3 extends over 14 amino acids. The V gene's germline CDR1 is LGHDT and CDR2 YNNKEL (reference sequence). V was trimmed by 0 bases and J by 11 bases, leaving 16 bases between them. This CDR3 reads CASSQDGAAGRAFF. The CDR3 DNA reads as TGTGCCAGCAGCCAAGATGGGGCCGCTGGGCGGGCTTTCTTT. The whole variable domain, filled in from reference TRBV3-1 and TRBJ1-1, reads DTAVSQTPKYLVTQMGNDKSIKCEQNLGHDTMYWYKQDSKKFLKIMFSYNNKELIINETVPNRFSPKSPDKAHLNLHINSLELGDSAVYFCASSQDGAAGRAFFGQGTRLTVV.

The chain employs TRBV7-2 and TRBJ2-4, with TRBD1 matching over 9 bases. CDR3 length: 15 residues. V gave up 6 bases and J gave up 13 bases; unmatched junction bases: 16. Germline CDR1 reads SGHTA; CDR2 reads FQGNSA. The CDR3 region is CASSRQGGAYNEQYF. The CDR3 DNA sequence: TGTGCCAGCAGTCGACAGGGGGGAGCCTACAATGAGCAGTACTTC.

This clonotype was seen a handful of times. The chain couples TRBV20-1 to TRBJ1-5; 7 bases line up with TRBD1. Germline CDR1 and CDR2: DFQATT and SNEGSKA (reference sequence). The CDR3 has 13 amino acids. The junction had 4 bases not matched to a gene; V was cut back by 2 bases and J by 6 bases. In DNA form, the CDR3 reads TGCAGTGCTAGACGGGCAGGGGGTCAGCCCCAGCATTTT. Translation gives CSARRAGGQPQHF.

This clonotype was picked up a small number of times. V usage is TRBV10-3 and J usage is TRBJ1-6, with 10 nucleotides matching TRBD1. CDR3 length: 13 residues. CDR1 ENHRY and CDR2 SYGVKD come from the germline V gene. After removal of 8 bases from V and 10 bases from J, the junction contained 5 bases not matched to a gene. CDR3 residues: CAIAGQGLSPLHF. As DNA, the CDR3 is TGTGCCATCGCGGGACAGGGGCTATCACCCCTCCACTTT.

The chain couples TRBV2 to TRBJ2-7, with D unresolved. Per the germline V gene, CDR1 is SNHLY and CDR2 is FYNNEI. V lost 6 bases and J 2 bases, leaving 17 bases between the germline ends. The CDR3 covers 15 residues. The CDR3 loop is CASSDTAHLTYEQYF. Here the CDR3 DNA reads TGTGCCAGCAGCGATACAGCTCACCTAACCTACGAGCAGTACTTC.

The rearrangement joins TRBV20-1 to TRBJ1-1, with TRBD1 as a possible D gene (6 bases). The CDR3 is 15 amino acids. Germline CDR1 is DFQATT and CDR2 is SNEGSKA (reference sequence). V lost 1 base and J lost 5, with 17 bases in between. Written as DNA, the CDR3 is TGCAGTGCTAGAGGGGGCGGGGGCTCGGGGACTGAAGCTTTCTTT. It is translated as CSARGGGGSGTEAFF.

This clonotype was detected a few times. The rearrangement links TRBV7-9 to TRBJ1-2, with TRBD1 identical over 10 bases. Germline V CDR1 and CDR2: SEHNR, FQNEAQ (reference sequence). CDR3 length: 16 residues. Unmatched junction bases numbered 11, after V lost 7 bases and J lost 3 bases. The CDR3 DNA reads as TGTGCCAGCACCCCCGGGACAGGGGTCGGGTACTATGGCTACACCTTC. Amino acid sequence: CASTPGTGVGYYGYTF. Variable domain in full (rest from reference TRBV7-9 and TRBJ1-2): DTGVSQNPRHKITKRGQNVTFRCDPISEHNRLYWYRQTLGQGPEFLTYFQNEAQLEKSRLLSDRFSAERPKGSFSTLEIQRTEQGDSAMYLCASTPGTGVGYYGYTFGSGTRLTVV.

There are a few counts of this clonotype. The chain recombines TRBV20-1 with TRBJ1-1; D uncertain. The CDR3 contains 15 residues. Trimming removed 6 bases at V and 0 bases at J, with 17 bases between. Germline CDR1 reads DFQATT; CDR2 reads SNEGSKA (reference sequence). DNA for the CDR3: TGCAGTGCCACCTTTGTTGGGCAAGTGAACACTGAAGCTTTCTTT. It encodes CSATFVGQVNTEAFF.

This clonotype was counted once. The rearrangement links TRBV14 to TRBJ1-1; D is perhaps TRBD1 (5 bases). From germline, CDR1 is SGHDN and CDR2 FVKESK. The CDR3 is 12 amino acids. Trimming shortened V by 4 bases and J by 10 bases, and 13 bases separated the two germline ends. The CDR3: CASSLQGAVAFF. The CDR3 region has the DNA TGTGCCAGCAGCCTCCAAGGGGCGGTAGCTTTCTTT.

The chain joins TRBV9 to TRBJ2-1, with D unclear. This CDR3 spans 14 amino acids. V was pared by 0 bases and J by 6 bases, with 10 bases between. CDR1 and CDR2 from the germline V gene are SGDLS and YYNGEE. The CDR3 reads CASSVEASSNEQFF. The CDR3 nucleotides read TGTGCCAGCAGCGTAGAAGCTAGTAGCAATGAGCAGTTCTTC.

This clonotype was counted ten times or more. A much larger clone is a single base away; this may be a read error. The V and J genes are TRBV12-5 and TRBJ2-5, with D perhaps matching TRBD2 (5 bases). Germline V gene lookup returns CDR1 LGHNT and CDR2 FRNRAP. This CDR3 region has 14 residues. V was shortened by 5 bases and J by 11 bases, with 21 bases between the two germline ends. The CDR3 DNA reads as TGTGCTAGTGGTGGAGGAGAGCCCAACAATGAGCAGTACTTC. Amino acid sequence: CASGGGEPNNEQYF.

This rearrangement joins TRBV6-6 to TRBJ1-1; possible D gene TRBD1, 6 bases. The CDR3 sequence is 16 residues long. Trimming cost V 7 bases and J 3 bases, with 21 bases left between them. The V gene's germline CDR1 is MNHNY and CDR2 SVGAGI (reference sequence). CDR3 amino acids: CASTQSAGVVHTEAFF. For the CDR3, the DNA is TGTGCCAGCACCCAAAGTGCAGGGGTGGTTCACACTGAAGCTTTCTTT.

This chain links TRBV7-3 with TRBJ2-7; D is possibly TRBD2 (5 bases). The CDR3 length is 13 residues. Trimming shortened V by 1 base and J by 6 bases, and 10 bases separated the two germline ends. CDR1 is SGHTA, CDR2 FQGTGA, per germline. CDR3: CASSLMTNGEQYF. For the CDR3, the DNA is TGTGCCAGCAGCTTAATGACTAATGGCGAGCAGTACTTC.

This clonotype was seen a few times. V and J are TRBV5-1 and TRBJ1-2; 10 positions match TRBD1. V dropped 2 bases and J dropped 7; count of bases not matched to a gene: 5. The length of the CDR3 is 14 residues. The V gene's germline CDR1 is SGHRS and CDR2 YFSETQ. CDR3 nucleotide sequence: TGCGCCAGCAGCTTCTTGACAGGGGGCACTGGCTACACCTTC. This translates into CASSFLTGGTGYTF.

The chain joins TRBV7-9 to TRBJ2-1; TRBD1 matches 11 bases. Germline assignment: CDR1 SEHNR and CDR2 FQNEAQ (reference sequence). The V and J ends lost 8 bases and 8 bases, in that order; junction bases with no gene match: 14. The CDR3 extends over 16 amino acids. The CDR3 coding sequence is TGTGCCAGCGGCACAGGCCGGGACAGGGGGTTCGATGAGCAGTTCTTC. Its protein product is CASGTGRDRGFDEQFF.

A few counts support this clonotype. This chain links TRBV21-1 with TRBJ2-7; the DNA was not used to check the table's D call, TRBD1. TRBV21-1 is termed a pseudogene. This CDR3 contains 14 residues. In nucleotides, the CDR3 is TGTGCCAGCAGCAAAGCGGCCCCCTTTTACGAGCAGTACTTC. Translation: CASSKAAPFYEQYF.

This chain joins TRBV20-1 and TRBJ2-4; either TRBD1 or TRBD2 may supply D (7 bases each). Germline V gene data show CDR1 as DFQATT and CDR2 as SNEGSKA (reference sequence). The CDR3 covers 17 residues. Trimming stripped 6 bases from V and 0 bases from J, with 21 bases between. CDR3 DNA sequence: TGCAGTGCCATATGGGGGGGGACAGCCCGAGCCAAAAACATTCAGTACTTC. Translated: CSAIWGGTARAKNIQYF.